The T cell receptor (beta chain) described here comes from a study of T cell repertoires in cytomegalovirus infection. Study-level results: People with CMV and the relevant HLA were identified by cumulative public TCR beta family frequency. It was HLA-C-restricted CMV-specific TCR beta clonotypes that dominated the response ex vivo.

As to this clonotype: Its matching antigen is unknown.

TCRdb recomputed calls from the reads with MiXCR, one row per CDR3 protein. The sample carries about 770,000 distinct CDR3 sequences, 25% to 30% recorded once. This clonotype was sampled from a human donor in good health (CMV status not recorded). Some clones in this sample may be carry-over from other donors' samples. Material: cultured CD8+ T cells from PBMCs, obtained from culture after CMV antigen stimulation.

CDR3 sequence reads: CSARTGTGNTEAFF. CDR3 DNA sequence: TGCAGTGCTAGGACCGGGACAGGGAACACTGAAGCTTTCTTT. The chain recombines TRBV20-1 with TRBJ1-1; 8 nucleotides match TRBD1. V lost 3 bases to trimming and J lost 1 base; unmatched junction nucleotides: 4. Germline CDR1 reads DFQATT; CDR2 reads SNEGSKA (reference sequence). This CDR3 comprises 14 residues.